This TCR beta chain comes out of a study of cytomegalovirus exposure and HLA in healthy donors. In the PCR, 60 Vbeta and 13 Jbeta primers were used. The method was immunoSEQ multiplex PCR; TCRdb's version includes in-frame clones alone and lacks a portion of them. The data contain more than 130,000 clones, 78% of them singletons. Study results and limitations: Fewer N-insertions (relative to the approximately 700-donor mean) were reportedly seen in an Asian-associated ancestry cluster in a later analysis.

In the case of this clone: Antigen specificity is unknown.

The specimen sequenced was PBMCs. This TCR came from a male donor in good health and CMV-seronegative.

In DNA form, the CDR3 reads TGTGCCAGCAGTTACGTGAGAGACACCTATCAGCCCCAGCATTTT. Translating gives CASSYVRDTYQPQHF. The chain employs TRBV6-6 and TRBJ1-5; no reliable D call. The CDR3 runs to 15 residues. Deletions cut 2 bases from V and 5 bases from J, with 13 bases between. Germline lookup yields CDR1 MNHNY and CDR2 SVGAGI (reference sequence).